Shown below are 12 T cell receptor beta chains from a single sample sequenced in a study of post-analysis software for immune sequencing data. Study-wide findings and caveats: With TRBV5-6, TRBV5-1 and TRBV20-1 included, 5 or 6 TRBV segments were more frequent in patients than in controls.

Unique molecular identifiers were carried by the TCR beta cDNA libraries. TCRdb redid the calling of the PCR reads with MiXCR, one entry per CDR3 protein. Of roughly 870,000 distinct CDR3 sequences in the sample, about 57% were seen once. No antigen is known for these receptors. The sample comprised blood. These receptors were collected from a girl under 18 with multiple sclerosis.

The chain combines TRBV6-1 with TRBJ2-5; 7 nucleotides line up with TRBD1. Trimming removed 6 bases from V and 4 bases from J; junction bases left unmatched: 8. Germline V CDR1 and CDR2: MNHNS, SASEGT. The CDR3 runs 14 residues. The CDR3 reads CASRAKPGGETQYF. The CDR3, as DNA: TGTGCCAGCAGAGCGAAACCAGGGGGAGAGACCCAGTACTTC.

V usage is TRBV12-3 or TRBV12-4 and J usage is TRBJ2-1; D is unclear. V lost 6 bases, J lost 14 bases, and 20 bases lay in between. The CDR3 runs 13 residues. In nucleotides, the CDR3 is TGTGCCAGCAGAGACACTGGCTACGCGATGGAGTTCTTC. This gives the protein CASRDTGYAMEFF.

This clonotype was counted only a few times. J is TRBJ2-7 and V is TRBV7-8; D could derive from TRBD1 or TRBD2 (5 bases each). The J call may be mistaken, given a closer DNA end match to TRBJ2-5. The germline V gene has CDR1 SGHVS and CDR2 FQNEAQ. The CDR3 is 18 amino acids. Here the CDR3 reads CASSLGTGAVNREETQYF. Here the CDR3 DNA reads TGTGCCAGCAGCTTAGGGACTGGGGCTGTGAACCGGGAAGAGACCCAGTACTTC.

As DNA, the CDR3 is TGTGCCAGCAGCTTTACAGGTCTCTACGAGCAGTACTTC. Its protein is CASSFTGLYEQYF. The J gene is TRBJ2-4, the V gene TRBV7-6; tentatively, D is TRBD1 (5 bases). The DNA matches TRBJ2-7 better at its end, which makes the J call doubtful. The CDR3 has 13 amino acids. Germline V gene lookup returns CDR1 SGHVS and CDR2 FNYEAQ.

This clonotype turned up a few times. The V gene is TRBV29-1, the J gene TRBJ2-7; no definite D call. CDR3 length: 11 residues. Germline V gene sequence: CDR1 SQVTM, CDR2 ANQGSEA. Trimming shortened V by 5 bases and J by 3 bases, and 8 bases separated the two germline ends. The CDR3 DNA sequence: TGCAGCGTTCTCCGGAACTACGAGCAGTACTTC. It is translated as CSVLRNYEQYF.

The chain couples TRBV7-9 to TRBJ2-2; no clear D gene. From germline, CDR1 is SEHNR and CDR2 FQNEAQ (reference sequence). Trimming removed 6 bases at V and 2 bases at J, with 16 bases between. This CDR3 comprises 16 residues. CDR3 in amino acids: CASSLPRERNTGELFF. The CDR3 bases are TGTGCCAGCAGTCTTCCCCGCGAGAGAAACACCGGGGAGCTGTTTTTT.

This clonotype was counted between two and nine times. The chain is built from TRBV20-1 and TRBJ2-3, with D unclear. V lost 4 bases and J 2 bases, leaving 10 bases between the germline ends. There are 13 residues in the CDR3. Germline V gene lookup returns CDR1 DFQATT and CDR2 SNEGSKA (reference sequence). The CDR3 loop reads CSAIRVATDTQYF. DNA of the CDR3: TGCAGTGCTATAAGAGTGGCCACAGATACGCAGTATTTT.

The sample holds a few counts of this clonotype. The chain uses TRBV6-1 and TRBJ2-5; D call uncertain. Germline V gene sequence: CDR1 MNHNS, CDR2 SASEGT. The CDR3 consists of 12 residues. Trimming removed 7 bases from V and 5 bases from J, with 11 bases in between. CDR3 amino acids: CASTERVETQYF. For the CDR3, the DNA is TGTGCCAGCACCGAAAGGGTGGAGACCCAGTACTTC.

The sample holds a few counts of this clonotype. The chain employs TRBV7-2 and TRBJ2-1; 7 bases fit TRBD2. CDR3 size: 14 residues. V lost 1 base, J lost 9 bases, and 6 bases stayed unmatched. CDR1 and CDR2 from the germline V gene are SGHTA and FQGNSA. The CDR3 loop reads CASSLGERGGEQFF. The CDR3 bases are TGTGCCAGCAGCTTAGGGGAGCGGGGAGGTGAGCAGTTCTTC.

The rearrangement links TRBV25-1 to TRBJ2-5; no firm D call. Germline lookup yields CDR1 MGHDK and CDR2 SYGVNS. V lost 1 base, J lost 2 bases, and 5 bases lay in between. The CDR3 is made up of 13 amino acids. Here the CDR3 reads CASSEFVQETQYF. CDR3 coding DNA: TGTGCCAGCAGTGAATTTGTTCAAGAGACCCAGTACTTC.

A few counts support this clonotype. The gene calls are TRBV20-1 and TRBJ2-5, with a weak D call TRBD2 (6 bases). The length of the CDR3 is 14 residues. Trimming shortened V by 5 bases and J by 2 bases, and 15 bases separated the two germline ends. Germline V gives CDR1 DFQATT, CDR2 SNEGSKA (reference sequence). The CDR3 DNA is TGCAGTGCTCGGAGGGGCGCGGGTCAAGAGACCCAGTACTTC. As protein: CSARRGAGQETQYF.

This clonotype was seen just once. J is TRBJ2-7 and V is TRBV9; TRBD1 is a possible D gene (6 bases). Germline assignment: CDR1 SGDLS and CDR2 YYNGEE. V lost 2 bases and J 7 bases, leaving 16 bases between the germline ends. This CDR3 contains 14 residues. CDR3 residues: CASSVDRADNEQYF. CDR3 coding DNA: TGTGCCAGCAGCGTGGACAGAGCCGACAATGAGCAGTACTTC.